The clone carrying this TCR beta chain was observed a few times. V was cut by 2 bases and J by 6 bases, with 11 bases left in between. CDR1 is MNHEY and CDR2 is SVGAGI in the germline V gene. The CDR3 runs to 13 residues. This entry comes from a study of early T cells in non-severe SARS-CoV-2 infection. TCRdb called the 5' RACE reads again in MiXCR, with one record for every CDR3 protein. Of 74,000 or so distinct CDR3 sequences in the sample, 9.5% to 15% were seen once. The TCR originated in an adult who was a healthcare worker with PCR-confirmed SARS-CoV-2 infection or an uninfected control (not recorded which). V usage is TRBV6-5 and J usage is TRBJ2-7, with D hard to call. The material sequenced was whole blood. Written as DNA, the CDR3 is TGTGCCAGCAGTTACCTGGGCAACCGCGAGCAGTACTTC. Translating it yields CASSYLGNREQYF.